This entry concerns a single TCR beta chain. Its antigen remains unknown. Next came a second PCR, run for about 6 to 11 cycles, which used a sample-barcoded 5' primer along with a J-beta primer mix. TCRdb itself ran the 5' RACE reads through MiXCR, one entry per CDR3 protein. The sample lists some 1.4 million distinct CDR3 sequences, approximately 42% occurring once. The data stem from a study of blood T cells in healthy people across ages. Study observations and caveats: Long-lived donors exceeded aged donors in naive CD4+ cells and diversity. Researchers judged that diversity estimates from one million T cells fell short of true values. Among T cells, TCR beta diversity per million cells dropped roughly linearly as age rose.

In each sample, at least 6.5 million PBMCs were isolated. The TCR comes from a woman younger than 35 in good health. The sequencing sample was made of blood.

The CDR3: CASGGLNSYEQYF. CDR3 nucleotide sequence: TGTGCCAGCGGGGGGTTGAACTCCTACGAGCAGTACTTC. This chain connects TRBV6-5 to TRBJ2-7; D is perhaps TRBD2 (6 bases). CDR3 length: 13 amino acids. The germline V gene has CDR1 MNHEY and CDR2 SVGAGI. The germline V and J ends were trimmed by 8 bases and 0 bases, with 11 bases remaining between them.